The next 2 T cell receptor beta chains were all read from a single sample in a study of cytomegalovirus exposure and HLA in healthy donors. This PCR relied on a set of 60 Vbeta primers and 13 Jbeta primers. Here immunoSEQ multiplex PCR was the method, and the copy in TCRdb shows in-frame clones only, minus some. The data show 150,000 or so clones, with roughly 79% seen just once and roughly 0.99% held by the top ten. Sequencing input: PBMCs. Every receptor here comes from a woman in her 40s in good health and CMV-seronegative.

This clone was detected only once. The chain links TRBV2 to TRBJ2-7; the match to TRBD1 covers 9 bases. V was pared by 6 bases and J by 9 bases, with 9 bases of the junction left unmatched. This CDR3 is 13 amino acids long. Germline V gives CDR1 SNHLY, CDR2 FYNNEI. The CDR3 here is CASRGGTGMWQYF. The CDR3 DNA is TGTGCCAGCAGGGGGGGGACAGGGATGTGGCAGTACTTC.

This clone showed up just once. The genes are TRBV27 and TRBJ2-1; D uncertain. Per the germline V gene, CDR1 is MNHEY and CDR2 is SMNVEV (reference sequence). CDR3 length: 11 residues. V lost 6 bases to trimming and J lost 5 bases, with 5 bases between them. CDR3 amino acids: CASSLNNEQFF. CDR3 DNA: TGTGCCAGCAGCCTTAACAATGAGCAGTTCTTC.